This T cell receptor beta chain appears in the sequencing data of a study of beta chain features in type 1 diabetes. Study observations and caveats: The study found moderately but significantly shorter TCRB CDR3s in all four CD4+ subsets of Type 1 diabetes patients.

The CDR3 runs 13 residues. Germline assignment: CDR1 WSHSY and CDR2 SAAADI. V was shortened by 7 bases and J by 4 bases, with 10 bases between the two germline ends. About this clone: Its matching antigen is unknown.

All of the isolated RNA was reverse transcribed, so expressed TCRB transcripts were sequenced. TCRdb keeps only in-frame clones here, not all; method: immunoSEQ multiplex PCR. The sample comprises around 340,000 clones, around 9.3% of which are singletons, and about 1% rests with the top ten. The TCR originated in a young man with type 1 diabetes. Sequenced: central memory CD4+ T cells from blood. The chain couples TRBV10-2 to TRBJ2-2; D not certain. The CDR3 nucleotides are TGCGCCAGCACCAAGGAGAGCACCGGGGAGCTGTTTTTT. This sequence encodes CASTKESTGELFF.